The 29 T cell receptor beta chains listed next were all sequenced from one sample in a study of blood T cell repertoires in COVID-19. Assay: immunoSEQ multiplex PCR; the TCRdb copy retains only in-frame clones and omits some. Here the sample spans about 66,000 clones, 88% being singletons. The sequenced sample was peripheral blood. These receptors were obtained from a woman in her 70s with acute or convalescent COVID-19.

This CDR3 is CASSPRQDNEKLFF. In DNA form, the CDR3 reads TGTGCCAGCAGTCCACGACAGGATAATGAAAAACTGTTTTTT. This rearrangement joins TRBV27 to TRBJ1-4, with D possibly being TRBD1 (6 bases). V was shortened by 5 bases and J by 4 bases, with 11 bases between the two germline ends. The length of the CDR3 is 14 residues. Germline CDR1 reads MNHEY; CDR2 reads SMNVEV (reference sequence).

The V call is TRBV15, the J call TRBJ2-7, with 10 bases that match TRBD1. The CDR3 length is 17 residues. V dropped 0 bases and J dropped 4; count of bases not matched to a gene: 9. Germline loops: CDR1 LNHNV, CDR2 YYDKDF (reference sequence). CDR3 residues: CATSRDLRDRGLYEQYF. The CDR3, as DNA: TGTGCCACCAGCAGAGATCTCCGGGACAGGGGCTTATACGAGCAGTACTTC.

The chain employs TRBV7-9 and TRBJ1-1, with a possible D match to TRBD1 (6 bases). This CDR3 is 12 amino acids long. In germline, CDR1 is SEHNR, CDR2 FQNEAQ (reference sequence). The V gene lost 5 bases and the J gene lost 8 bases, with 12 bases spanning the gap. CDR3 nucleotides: TGTGCCAGCAGCCTCCCCGGGACAGAAGCTTTCTTT. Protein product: CASSLPGTEAFF.

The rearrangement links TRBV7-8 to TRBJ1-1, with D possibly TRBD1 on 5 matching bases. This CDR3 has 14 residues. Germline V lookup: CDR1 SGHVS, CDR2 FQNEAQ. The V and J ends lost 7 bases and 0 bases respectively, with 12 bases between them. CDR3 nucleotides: TGTGCCAGCACCCAAGGGACTTTGAACACTGAAGCTTTCTTT. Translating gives CASTQGTLNTEAFF.

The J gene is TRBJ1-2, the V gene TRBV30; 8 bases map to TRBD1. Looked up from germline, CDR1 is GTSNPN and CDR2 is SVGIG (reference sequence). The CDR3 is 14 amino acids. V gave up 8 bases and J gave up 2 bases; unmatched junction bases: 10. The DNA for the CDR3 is TGTGCCGTATCAAGACAGGGGATCAACTATGGCTACACCTTC. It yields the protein CAVSRQGINYGYTF.

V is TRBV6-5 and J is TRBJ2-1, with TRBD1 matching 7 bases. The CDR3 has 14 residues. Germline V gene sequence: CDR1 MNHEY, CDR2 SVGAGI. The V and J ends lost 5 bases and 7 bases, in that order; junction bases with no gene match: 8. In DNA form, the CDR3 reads TGTGCCAGCAGTCCCCTGGCAGGGGGAAATGAGCAGTTCTTC. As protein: CASSPLAGGNEQFF.

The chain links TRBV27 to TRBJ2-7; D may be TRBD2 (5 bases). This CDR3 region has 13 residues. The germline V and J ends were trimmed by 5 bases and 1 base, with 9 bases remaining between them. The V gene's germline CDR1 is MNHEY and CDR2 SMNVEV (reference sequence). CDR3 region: CASSPRGSYEQYF. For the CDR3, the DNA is TGTGCCAGCAGTCCACGGGGATCCTACGAGCAGTACTTC.

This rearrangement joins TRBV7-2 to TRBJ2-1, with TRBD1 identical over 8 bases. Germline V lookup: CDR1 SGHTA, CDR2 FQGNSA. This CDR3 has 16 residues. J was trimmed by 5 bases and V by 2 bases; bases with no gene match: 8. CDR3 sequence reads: CASSLPRTGTNNEQFF. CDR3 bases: TGTGCCAGCAGCTTACCGAGGACAGGGACCAACAATGAGCAGTTCTTC.

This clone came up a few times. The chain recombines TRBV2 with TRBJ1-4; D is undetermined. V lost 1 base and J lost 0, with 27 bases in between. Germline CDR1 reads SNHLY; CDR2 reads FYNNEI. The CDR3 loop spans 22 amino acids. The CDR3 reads CASSEGPRRSSGNWATNEKLFF. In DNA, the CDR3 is TGTGCCAGCAGTGAAGGTCCGCGGCGATCGTCGGGTAATTGGGCAACTAATGAAAAACTGTTTTTT.

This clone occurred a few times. The CDR3 DNA reads TGTGCCAGCAGCTTTTTTTCGGGACTAGCGGGGCCGTTGGGCGGGGAGCTGTTTTTT. Its translation is CASSFFSGLAGPLGGELFF. The gene calls are TRBV5-5 and TRBJ2-2; 13 nucleotides line up with TRBD2. CDR1 and CDR2 from the germline V gene are SGHKS and YYEKEE (reference sequence). V lost 2 bases to trimming and J lost 7 bases; unmatched junction nucleotides: 14. The CDR3 is made up of 19 amino acids.

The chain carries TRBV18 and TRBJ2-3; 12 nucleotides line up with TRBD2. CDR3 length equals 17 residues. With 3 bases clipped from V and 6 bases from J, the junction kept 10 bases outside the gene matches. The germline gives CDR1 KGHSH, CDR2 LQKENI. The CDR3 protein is CASSPIMKGTSGDTQYF. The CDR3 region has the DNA TGTGCCAGCTCACCCATAATGAAGGGGACTAGCGGGGATACGCAGTATTTT.

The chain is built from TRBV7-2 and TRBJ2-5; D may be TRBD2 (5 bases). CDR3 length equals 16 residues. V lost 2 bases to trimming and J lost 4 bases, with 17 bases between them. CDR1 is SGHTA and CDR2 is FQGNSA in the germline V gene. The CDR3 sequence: CASSLSLGERRETQYF. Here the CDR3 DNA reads TGTGCCAGCAGCTTATCTCTCGGGGAGAGGCGAGAGACCCAGTACTTC. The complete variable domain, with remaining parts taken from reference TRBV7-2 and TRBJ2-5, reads GAGVSQSPSNKVTEKGKDVELRCDPISGHTALYWYRQSLGQGLEFLIYFQGNSAPDKSGLPSDRFSAERTGGSVSTLTIQRTQQEDSAVYLCASSLSLGERRETQYFGPGTRLLVL.

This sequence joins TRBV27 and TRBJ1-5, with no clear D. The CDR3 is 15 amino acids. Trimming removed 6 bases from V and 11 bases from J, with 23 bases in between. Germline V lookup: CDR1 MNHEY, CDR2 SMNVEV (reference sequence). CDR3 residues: CASSSERGSYVSQHF. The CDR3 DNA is TGTGCCAGCAGCTCGGAAAGAGGGTCTTATGTGTCCCAGCATTTT.

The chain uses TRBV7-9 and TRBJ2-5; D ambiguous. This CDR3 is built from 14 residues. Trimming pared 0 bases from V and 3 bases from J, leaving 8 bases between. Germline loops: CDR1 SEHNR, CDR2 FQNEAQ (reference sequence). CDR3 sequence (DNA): TGTGCCAGCAGCTTAGCGGCTGGAGAAGAGACCCAGTACTTC. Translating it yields CASSLAAGEETQYF.

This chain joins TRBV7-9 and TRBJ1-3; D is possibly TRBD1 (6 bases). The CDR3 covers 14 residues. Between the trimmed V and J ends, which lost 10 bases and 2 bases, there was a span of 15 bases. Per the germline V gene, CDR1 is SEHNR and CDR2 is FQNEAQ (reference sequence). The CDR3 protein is CAIPSSGAGNTIYF. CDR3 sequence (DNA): TGTGCCATCCCCTCCTCAGGGGCTGGAAACACCATATATTTT.

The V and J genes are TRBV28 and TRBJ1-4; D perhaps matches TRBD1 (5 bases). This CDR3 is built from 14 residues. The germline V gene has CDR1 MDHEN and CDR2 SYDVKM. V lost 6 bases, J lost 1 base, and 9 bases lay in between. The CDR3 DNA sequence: TGTGCCAGCAGATTAACAGGAACTAATGAAAAACTGTTTTTT. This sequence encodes CASRLTGTNEKLFF.

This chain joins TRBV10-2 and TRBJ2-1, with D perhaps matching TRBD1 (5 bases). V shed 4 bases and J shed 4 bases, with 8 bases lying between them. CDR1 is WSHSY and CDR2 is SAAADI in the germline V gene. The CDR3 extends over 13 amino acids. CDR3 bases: TGCGCCAGCAGTGTGGGGCTTTACAATGAGCAGTTCTTC. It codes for CASSVGLYNEQFF.

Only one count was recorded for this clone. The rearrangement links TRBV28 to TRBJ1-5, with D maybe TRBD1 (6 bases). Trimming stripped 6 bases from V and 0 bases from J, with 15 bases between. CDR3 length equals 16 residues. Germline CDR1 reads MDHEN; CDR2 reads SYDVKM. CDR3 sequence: CASRRDRSPSNQPQHF. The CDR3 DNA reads TGTGCCAGCAGGCGTGACAGGAGCCCTAGCAATCAGCCCCAGCATTTT.

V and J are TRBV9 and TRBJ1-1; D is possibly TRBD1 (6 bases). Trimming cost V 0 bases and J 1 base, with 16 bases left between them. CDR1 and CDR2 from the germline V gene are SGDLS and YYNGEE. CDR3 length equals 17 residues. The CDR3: CASSVGGGAHRNTEAFF. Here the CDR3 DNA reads TGTGCCAGCAGCGTAGGAGGGGGGGCCCACAGGAACACTGAAGCTTTCTTT.

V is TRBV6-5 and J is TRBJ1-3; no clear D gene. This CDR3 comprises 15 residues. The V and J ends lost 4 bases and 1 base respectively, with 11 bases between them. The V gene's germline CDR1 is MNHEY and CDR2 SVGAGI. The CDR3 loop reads CASSSRRLSGNTIYF. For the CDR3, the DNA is TGTGCCAGCAGTTCAAGGCGGTTGTCTGGAAACACCATATATTTT.

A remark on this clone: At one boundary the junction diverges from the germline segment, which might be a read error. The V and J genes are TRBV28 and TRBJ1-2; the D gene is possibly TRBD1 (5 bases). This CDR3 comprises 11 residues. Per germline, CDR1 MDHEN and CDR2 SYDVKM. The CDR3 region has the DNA TGTGCCAGCACCCGCGGGGGTGGCCACACCTTC. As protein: CASTRGGGHTF.

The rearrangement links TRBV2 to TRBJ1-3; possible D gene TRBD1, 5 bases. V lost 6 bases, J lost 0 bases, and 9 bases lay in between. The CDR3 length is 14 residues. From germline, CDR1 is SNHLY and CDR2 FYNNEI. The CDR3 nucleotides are TGTGCCAGCAGCGGACAACGCTCTGGAAACACCATATATTTT. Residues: CASSGQRSGNTIYF.

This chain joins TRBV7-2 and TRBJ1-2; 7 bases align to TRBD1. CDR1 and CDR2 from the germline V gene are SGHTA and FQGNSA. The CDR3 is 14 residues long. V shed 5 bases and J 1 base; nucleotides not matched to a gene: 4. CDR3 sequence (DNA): TGTGCCAGCAGCCCCGGGACAGTTAACTATGGCTACACCTTC. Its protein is CASSPGTVNYGYTF.

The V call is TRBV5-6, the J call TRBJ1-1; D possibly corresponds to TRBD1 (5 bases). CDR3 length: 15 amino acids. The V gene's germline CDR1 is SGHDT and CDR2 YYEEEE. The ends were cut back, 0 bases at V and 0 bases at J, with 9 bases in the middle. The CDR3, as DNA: TGTGCCAGCAGCTTGGTTGGGGCGATGAACACTGAAGCTTTCTTT. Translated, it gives CASSLVGAMNTEAFF.

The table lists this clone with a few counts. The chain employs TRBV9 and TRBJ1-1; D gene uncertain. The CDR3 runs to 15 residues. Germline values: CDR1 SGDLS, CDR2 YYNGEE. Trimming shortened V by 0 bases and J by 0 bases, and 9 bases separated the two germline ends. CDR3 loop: CASSVDPGMNTEAFF. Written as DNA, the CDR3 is TGTGCCAGCAGCGTAGACCCGGGGATGAACACTGAAGCTTTCTTT.

The CDR3 bases are TGTGCCAGCAGCCAGGGGGCCGATGGAAACACCATATATTTT. This sequence encodes CASSQGADGNTIYF. This chain uses TRBV4-2 with TRBJ1-3; perhaps TRBD1 as D (6 bases). V shed 3 bases and J shed 3 bases, with 9 bases lying between them. CDR1 is LGHNA and CDR2 is YNFKEQ in the germline V gene. This CDR3 contains 14 residues.

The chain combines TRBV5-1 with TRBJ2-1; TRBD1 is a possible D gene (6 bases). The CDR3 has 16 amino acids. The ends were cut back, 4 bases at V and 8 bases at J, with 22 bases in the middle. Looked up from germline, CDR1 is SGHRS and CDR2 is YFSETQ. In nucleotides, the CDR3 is TGCGCCAGCAGCCCGTCGGGCGATCCTCCAGGGGATGAGCAGTTCTTC. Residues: CASSPSGDPPGDEQFF.

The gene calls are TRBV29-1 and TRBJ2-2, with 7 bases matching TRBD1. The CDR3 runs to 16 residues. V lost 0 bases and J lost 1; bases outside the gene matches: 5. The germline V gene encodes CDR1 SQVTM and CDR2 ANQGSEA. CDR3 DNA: TGCAGCGTTGAAGATAAAAGGACAGGGAACACCGGGGAGCTGTTTTTT. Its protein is CSVEDKRTGNTGELFF.

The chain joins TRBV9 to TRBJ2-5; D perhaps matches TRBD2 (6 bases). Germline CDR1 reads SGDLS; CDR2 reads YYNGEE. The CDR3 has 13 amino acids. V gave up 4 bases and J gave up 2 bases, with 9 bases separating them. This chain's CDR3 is CASSPRGQETQYF. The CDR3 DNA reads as TGTGCCAGCAGCCCCCGGGGGCAAGAGACCCAGTACTTC.